The entry that follows covers one TCR beta chain sequence. This sample is drawn from a study of long-term antiretroviral therapy in people with HIV. The run of the v3.0 immunoSEQ assay was at survey level. Using immunoSEQ multiplex PCR, the repertoire was profiled, and TCRdb retains in-frame clones only, with some absent. The repertoire holds tens of thousands of clones, with 80% to 90% as singletons. V lost 2 bases and J lost 4, with 10 bases in between. Looked up from germline, CDR1 is SGHTA and CDR2 is FQGNSA. The CDR3 has 14 residues. The rearrangement joins TRBV7-2 to TRBJ2-3; TRBD2 might be the D (7 bases). The receptor's source is a man aged 18-30 years with HIV. The sequenced sample was unsorted PBMCs, obtained 2.2 years after starting antiretroviral therapy. In DNA form, the CDR3 reads TGTGCCAGCAGCTTAAGGGGGGGCGCAGATACGCAGTATTTT. Translated: CASSLRGGADTQYF.